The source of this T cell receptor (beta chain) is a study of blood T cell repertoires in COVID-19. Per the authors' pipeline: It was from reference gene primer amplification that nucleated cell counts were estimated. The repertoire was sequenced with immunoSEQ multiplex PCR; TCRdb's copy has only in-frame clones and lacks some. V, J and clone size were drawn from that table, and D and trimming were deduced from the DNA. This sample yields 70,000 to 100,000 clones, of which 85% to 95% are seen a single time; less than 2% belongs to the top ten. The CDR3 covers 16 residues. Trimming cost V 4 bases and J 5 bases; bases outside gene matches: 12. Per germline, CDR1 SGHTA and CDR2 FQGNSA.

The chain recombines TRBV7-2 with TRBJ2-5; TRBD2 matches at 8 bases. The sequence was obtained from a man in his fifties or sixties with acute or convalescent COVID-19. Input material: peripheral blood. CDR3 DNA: TGTGCCAGCAGCTCTCAAGCGGGAGAAGGAATGGAGACCCAGTACTTC. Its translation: CASSSQAGEGMETQYF. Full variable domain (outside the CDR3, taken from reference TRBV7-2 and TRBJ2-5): GAGVSQSPSNKVTEKGKDVELRCDPISGHTALYWYRQSLGQGLEFLIYFQGNSAPDKSGLPSDRFSAERTGGSVSTLTIQRTQQEDSAVYLCASSSQAGEGMETQYFGPGTRLLVL.